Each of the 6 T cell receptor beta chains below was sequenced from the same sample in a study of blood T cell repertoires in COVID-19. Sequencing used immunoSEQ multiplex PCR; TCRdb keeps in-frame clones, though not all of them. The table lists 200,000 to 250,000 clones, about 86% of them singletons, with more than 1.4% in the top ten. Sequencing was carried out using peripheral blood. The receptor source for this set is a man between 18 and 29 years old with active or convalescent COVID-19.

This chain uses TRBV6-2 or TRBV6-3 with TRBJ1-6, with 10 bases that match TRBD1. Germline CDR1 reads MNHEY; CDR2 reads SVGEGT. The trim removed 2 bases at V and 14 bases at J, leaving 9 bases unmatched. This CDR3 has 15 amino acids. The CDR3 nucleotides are TGTGCCAGCAGTTACCCGGGACAGGGGCGTTTAGCCCTCCACTTT. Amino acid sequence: CASSYPGQGRLALHF.

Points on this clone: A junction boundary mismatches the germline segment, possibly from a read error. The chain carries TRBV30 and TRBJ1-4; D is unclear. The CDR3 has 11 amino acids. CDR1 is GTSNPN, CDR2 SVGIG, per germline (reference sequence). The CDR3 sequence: CAWSGEEVLLF. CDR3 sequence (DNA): TGTGCCTGGAGTGGGGAGGAAGTCCTTCTTTTT.

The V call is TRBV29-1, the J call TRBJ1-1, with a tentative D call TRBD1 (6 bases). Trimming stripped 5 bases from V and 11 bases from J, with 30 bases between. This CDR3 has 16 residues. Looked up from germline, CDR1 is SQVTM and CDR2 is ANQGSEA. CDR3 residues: CSVTERIIGGRNSAFF. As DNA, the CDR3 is TGCAGCGTTACCGAGCGGATAATCGGGGGGCGAAACTCCGCTTTCTTT. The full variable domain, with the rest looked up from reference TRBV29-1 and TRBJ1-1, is SAVISQKPSRDICQRGTSLTIQCQVDSQVTMMFWYRQQPGQSLTLIATANQGSEATYESGFVIDKFPISRPNLTFSTLTVSNMSPEDSSIYLCSVTERIIGGRNSAFFGQGTRLTVV.

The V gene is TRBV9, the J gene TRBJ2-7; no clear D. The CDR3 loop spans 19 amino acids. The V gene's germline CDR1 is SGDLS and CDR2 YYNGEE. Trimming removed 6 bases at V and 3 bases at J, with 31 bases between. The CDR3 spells CASTPSKRGITPLGYEQYF. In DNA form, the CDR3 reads TGTGCCAGCACCCCATCAAAAAGAGGAATAACCCCCCTTGGCTACGAGCAGTACTTC.

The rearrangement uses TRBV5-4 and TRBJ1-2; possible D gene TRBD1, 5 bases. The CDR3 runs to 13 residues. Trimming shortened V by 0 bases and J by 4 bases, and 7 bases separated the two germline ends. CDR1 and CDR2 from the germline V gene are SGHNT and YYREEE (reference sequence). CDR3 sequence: CASSLDGGYGYTF. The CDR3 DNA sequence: TGTGCCAGCAGCTTGGACGGGGGCTATGGCTACACCTTC.

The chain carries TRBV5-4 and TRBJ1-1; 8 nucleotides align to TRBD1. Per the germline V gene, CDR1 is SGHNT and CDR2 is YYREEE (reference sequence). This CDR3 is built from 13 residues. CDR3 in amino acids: CATRGPLNTEAFF. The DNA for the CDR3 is TGTGCGACCAGGGGGCCATTGAACACTGAAGCTTTCTTT. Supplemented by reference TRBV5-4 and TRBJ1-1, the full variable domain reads ETGVTQSPTHLIKTRGQQVTLRCSSQSGHNTVSWYQQALGQGPQFIFQYYREEENGRGNFPPRFSGLQFPNYSSELNVNALELDDSALYLCATRGPLNTEAFFGQGTRLTVV.